A single sample is the source of the 8 T cell receptor beta chains below, sequenced in a study of beta chain features in type 1 diabetes. The sequenced template was cDNA made from the entire isolated RNA. Assay: immunoSEQ multiplex PCR; the TCRdb copy retains only in-frame clones and omits some. Counted here are some 180,000 clones, about 13% occurring once; the ten biggest clones make up around 0.63%. Sequencing used central memory CD4+ T cells from blood. All receptors come from a woman under 30 in good health.

The table lists this clone with a few counts. J is TRBJ2-3 and V is TRBV6-4; 10 bases line up with TRBD2. The germline V gene encodes CDR1 MRHNA and CDR2 SNTAGT. With V trimmed by 3 bases and J by 4 bases, 7 bases remained unmatched. The CDR3 sequence is 16 residues long. The CDR3 DNA sequence: TGTGCCAGCAGTGATAAAGCGGGAGGGCCCGCAGATACGCAGTATTTT. Protein: CASSDKAGGPADTQYF.

J is TRBJ2-1 and V is TRBV7-6; no firm D call. CDR1 is SGHVS and CDR2 is FNYEAQ in the germline V gene. V was clipped by 2 bases and J by 4 bases, with 18 bases between them. This CDR3 contains 17 residues. CDR3 DNA sequence: TGTGCCAGCAGCTTAAACCCCAACCAACTGACTTACAATGAGCAGTTCTTC. Protein: CASSLNPNQLTYNEQFF.

This clone was picked up a small number of times. The rearrangement joins TRBV10-3 to TRBJ2-5; possibly TRBD2 for D (5 bases). Per the germline V gene, CDR1 is ENHRY and CDR2 is SYGVKD. There are 14 residues in the CDR3. Trimming pared 10 bases from V and 1 base from J, leaving 16 bases between. CDR3 sequence (DNA): TGTGCCAGCGCATTGGGCCTAGCCCAAGAGACCCAGTACTTC. It encodes CASALGLAQETQYF.

The rearrangement joins TRBV4-1 to TRBJ2-1, with 9 bases aligning to TRBD2. The V segment lost 3 bases and the J segment 0 bases; nucleotides outside the gene matches: 6. The length of the CDR3 is 17 residues. CDR1 and CDR2 (germline): MGHRA, YSYEKL. The CDR3 protein is CASSQSSGASSYNEQFF. For the CDR3, the DNA is TGCGCCAGCAGCCAGTCTAGCGGGGCGAGCTCCTACAATGAGCAGTTCTTC.

The rearrangement links TRBV28 to TRBJ2-7; TRBD2 might be the D (5 bases). This CDR3 contains 12 residues. The ends were cut back, 7 bases at V and 5 bases at J, with 12 bases in the middle. Germline V gene lookup returns CDR1 MDHEN and CDR2 SYDVKM. This CDR3 is CASIGVGNEQYF. CDR3 DNA sequence: TGTGCCAGCATCGGGGTAGGAAACGAGCAGTACTTC.

For this clone: The sample has other DNA sequences that encode this CDR3 too. J is TRBJ2-3 and V is TRBV28; 10 bases fit TRBD1. V lost 3 bases to trimming and J lost 3 bases; unmatched junction nucleotides: 3. The CDR3 loop spans 15 amino acids. From germline, CDR1 is MDHEN and CDR2 SYDVKM. CDR3 in amino acids: CASSFRTGGTDTQYF. Written as DNA, the CDR3 is TGTGCCAGCAGTTTCCGGACAGGGGGTACAGATACGCAGTATTTT.

V and J are TRBV30 and TRBJ2-5, with a tentative D call TRBD1 (6 bases). The CDR3 sequence is 13 residues long. Germline-derived CDR1 and CDR2 are GTSNPN and SVGIG (reference sequence). Deletions cut 3 bases from V and 5 bases from J, with 13 bases between. For the CDR3, the DNA is TGTGCCTGGAGAGACCACAGGGTTGAGACCCAGTACTTC. Amino acids: CAWRDHRVETQYF.

The chain is built from TRBV27 and TRBJ1-1, with TRBD1 matching over 7 bases. Unmatched junction bases numbered 1, after V lost 6 bases and J lost 3 bases. CDR3 length: 12 amino acids. The germline gives CDR1 MNHEY, CDR2 SMNVEV (reference sequence). CDR3 loop: CASRQGYTEAFF. The CDR3 DNA is TGTGCCAGCAGACAGGGGTACACTGAAGCTTTCTTT.